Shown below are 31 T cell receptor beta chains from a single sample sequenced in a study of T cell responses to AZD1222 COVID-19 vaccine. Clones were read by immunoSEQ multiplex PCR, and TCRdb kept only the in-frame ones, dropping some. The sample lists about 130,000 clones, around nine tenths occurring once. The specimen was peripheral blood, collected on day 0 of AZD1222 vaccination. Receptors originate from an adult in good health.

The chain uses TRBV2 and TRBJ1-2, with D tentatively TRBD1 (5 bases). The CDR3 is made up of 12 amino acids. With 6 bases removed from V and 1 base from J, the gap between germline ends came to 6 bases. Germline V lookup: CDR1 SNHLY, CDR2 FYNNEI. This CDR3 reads CASRTVNYGYTF. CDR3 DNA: TGTGCCAGCAGGACAGTTAACTATGGCTACACCTTC.

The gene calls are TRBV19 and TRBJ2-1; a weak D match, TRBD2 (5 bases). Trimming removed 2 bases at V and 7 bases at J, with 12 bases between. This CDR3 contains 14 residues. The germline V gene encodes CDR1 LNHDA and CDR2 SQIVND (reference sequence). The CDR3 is CASSIRGEGNEQFF. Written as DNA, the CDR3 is TGTGCCAGTAGTATACGGGGAGAGGGTAATGAGCAGTTCTTC.

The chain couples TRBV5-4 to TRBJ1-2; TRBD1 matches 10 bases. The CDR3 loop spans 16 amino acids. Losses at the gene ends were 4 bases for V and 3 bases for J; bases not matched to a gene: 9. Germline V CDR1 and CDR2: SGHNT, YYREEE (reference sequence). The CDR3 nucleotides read TGTGCCAGCAGCCTAGACAGGGGGCGCAGTGACTATGGCTACACCTTC. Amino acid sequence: CASSLDRGRSDYGYTF.

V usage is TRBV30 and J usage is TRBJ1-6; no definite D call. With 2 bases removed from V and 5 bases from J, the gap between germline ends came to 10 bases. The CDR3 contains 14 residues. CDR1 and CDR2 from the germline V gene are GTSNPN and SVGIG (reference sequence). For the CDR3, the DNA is TGTGCCTGGAGTTTAGGAACAGATAATTCACCCCTCCACTTT. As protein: CAWSLGTDNSPLHF.

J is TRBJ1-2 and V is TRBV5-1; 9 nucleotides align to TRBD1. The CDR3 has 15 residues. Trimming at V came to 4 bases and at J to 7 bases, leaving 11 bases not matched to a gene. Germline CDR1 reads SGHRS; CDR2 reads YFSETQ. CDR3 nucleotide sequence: TGCGCCAGCAGCATAACCGGGACAGGGCTAGGTGGCTACACCTTC. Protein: CASSITGTGLGGYTF.

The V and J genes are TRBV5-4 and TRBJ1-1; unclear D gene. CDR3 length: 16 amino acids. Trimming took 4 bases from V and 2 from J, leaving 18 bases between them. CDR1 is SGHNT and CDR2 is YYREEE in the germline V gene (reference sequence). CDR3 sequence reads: CASSPDPRPGNTEAFF. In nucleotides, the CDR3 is TGTGCCAGCAGCCCGGACCCCCGCCCGGGCAACACTGAAGCTTTCTTT. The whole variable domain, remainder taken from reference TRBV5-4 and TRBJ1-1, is ETGVTQSPTHLIKTRGQQVTLRCSSQSGHNTVSWYQQALGQGPQFIFQYYREEENGRGNFPPRFSGLQFPNYSSELNVNALELDDSALYLCASSPDPRPGNTEAFFGQGTRLTVV.

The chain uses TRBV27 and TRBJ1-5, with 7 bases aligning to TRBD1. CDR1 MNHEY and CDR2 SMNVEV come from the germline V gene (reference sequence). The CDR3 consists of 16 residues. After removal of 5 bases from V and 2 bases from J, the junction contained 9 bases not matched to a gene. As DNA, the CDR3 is TGTGCCAGCAGTCCTCATCGACAGGGAGGCAATCAGCCCCAGCATTTT. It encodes CASSPHRQGGNQPQHF.

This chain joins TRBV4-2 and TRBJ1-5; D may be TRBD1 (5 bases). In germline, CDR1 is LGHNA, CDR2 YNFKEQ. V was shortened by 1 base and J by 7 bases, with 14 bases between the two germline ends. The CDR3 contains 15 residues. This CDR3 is CASSQVGQAGQPQHF. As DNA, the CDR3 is TGTGCCAGCAGCCAAGTCGGCCAGGCAGGGCAGCCCCAGCATTTT.

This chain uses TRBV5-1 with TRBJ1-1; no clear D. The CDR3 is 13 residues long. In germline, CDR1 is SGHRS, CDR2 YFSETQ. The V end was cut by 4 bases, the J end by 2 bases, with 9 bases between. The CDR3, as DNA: TGCGCCAGCAGCCCGCTGGGAAACACTGAAGCTTTCTTT. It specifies CASSPLGNTEAFF. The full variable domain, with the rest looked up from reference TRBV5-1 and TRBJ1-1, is KAGVTQTPRYLIKTRGQQVTLSCSPISGHRSVSWYQQTPGQGLQFLFEYFSETQRNKGNFPGRFSGRQFSNSRSEMNVSTLELGDSALYLCASSPLGNTEAFFGQGTRLTVV.

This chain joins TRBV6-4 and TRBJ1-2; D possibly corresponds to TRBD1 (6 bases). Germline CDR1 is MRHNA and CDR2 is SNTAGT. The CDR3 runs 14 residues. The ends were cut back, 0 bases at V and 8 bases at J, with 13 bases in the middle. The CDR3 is CASSDSGGLRGYTF. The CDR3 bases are TGTGCCAGCAGTGACTCTGGGGGGCTCAGAGGCTACACCTTC.

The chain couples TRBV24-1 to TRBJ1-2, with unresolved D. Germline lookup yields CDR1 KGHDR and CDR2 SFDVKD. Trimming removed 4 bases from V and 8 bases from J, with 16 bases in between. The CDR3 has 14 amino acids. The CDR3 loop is CATSESGALAGYTF. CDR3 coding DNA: TGTGCCACCAGTGAATCAGGCGCCCTCGCGGGCTACACCTTC.

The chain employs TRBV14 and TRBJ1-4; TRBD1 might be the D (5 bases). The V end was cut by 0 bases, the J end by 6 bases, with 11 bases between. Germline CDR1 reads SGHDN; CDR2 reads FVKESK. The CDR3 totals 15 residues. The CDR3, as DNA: TGTGCCAGCAGCCAAGATTTAGGGGTGGATGAAAAACTGTTTTTT. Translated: CASSQDLGVDEKLFF.

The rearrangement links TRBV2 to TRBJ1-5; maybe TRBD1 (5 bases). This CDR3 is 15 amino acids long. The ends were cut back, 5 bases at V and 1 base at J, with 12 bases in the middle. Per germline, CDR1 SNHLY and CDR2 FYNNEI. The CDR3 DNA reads TGTGCCAGCAGTTTTGGGACTTTAAGCAATCAGCCCCAGCATTTT. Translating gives CASSFGTLSNQPQHF.

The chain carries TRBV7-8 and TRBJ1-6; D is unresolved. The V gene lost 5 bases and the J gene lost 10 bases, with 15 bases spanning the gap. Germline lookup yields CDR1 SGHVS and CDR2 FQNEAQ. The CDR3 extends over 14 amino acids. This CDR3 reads CASSTRSGFSPLHF. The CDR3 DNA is TGTGCCAGCAGCACCCGTTCTGGGTTCTCACCCCTCCACTTT.

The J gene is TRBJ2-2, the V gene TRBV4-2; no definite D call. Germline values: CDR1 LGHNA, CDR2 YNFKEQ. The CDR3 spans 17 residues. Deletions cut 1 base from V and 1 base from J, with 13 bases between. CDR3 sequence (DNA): TGTGCCAGCAGCCAAGCAGTAACAGTTAAGAACACCGGGGAGCTGTTTTTT. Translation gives CASSQAVTVKNTGELFF.

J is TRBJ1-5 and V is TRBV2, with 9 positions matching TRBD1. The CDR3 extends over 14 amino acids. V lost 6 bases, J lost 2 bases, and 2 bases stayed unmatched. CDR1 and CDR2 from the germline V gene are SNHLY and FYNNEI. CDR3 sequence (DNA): TGTGCCAGCAGCTGGACAGGGGGCAATCAGCCCCAGCATTTT. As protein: CASSWTGGNQPQHF.

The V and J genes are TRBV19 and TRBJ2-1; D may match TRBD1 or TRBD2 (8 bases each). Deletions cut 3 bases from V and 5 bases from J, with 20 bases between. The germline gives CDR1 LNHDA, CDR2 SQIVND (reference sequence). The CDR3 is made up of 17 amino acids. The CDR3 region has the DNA TGTGCCAGTAGTATTAGGGGCGGGGGGACAGGCCACAATGAGCAGTTCTTC. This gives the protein CASSIRGGGTGHNEQFF.

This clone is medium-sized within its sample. CDR3 in DNA: TGTGCCAGCAGTGGGACTAGCGGGGGGGCCAATGAGCAGTTCTTC. Amino acids: CASSGTSGGANEQFF. The J gene is TRBJ2-1, the V gene TRBV6-4, with 15 nucleotides matching TRBD2. The V gene's germline CDR1 is MRHNA and CDR2 SNTAGT. Germline trimming cut 4 bases from V and 6 bases from J; bases unmatched to any gene: 1. The CDR3 contains 15 residues.

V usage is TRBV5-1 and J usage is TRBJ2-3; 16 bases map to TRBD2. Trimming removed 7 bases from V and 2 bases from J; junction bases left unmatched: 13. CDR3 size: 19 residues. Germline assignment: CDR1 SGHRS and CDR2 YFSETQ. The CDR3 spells CASYPKTGTSGRDTDTQYF. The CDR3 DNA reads TGCGCCAGCTATCCCAAGACCGGGACTAGCGGGAGGGACACAGATACGCAGTATTTT.

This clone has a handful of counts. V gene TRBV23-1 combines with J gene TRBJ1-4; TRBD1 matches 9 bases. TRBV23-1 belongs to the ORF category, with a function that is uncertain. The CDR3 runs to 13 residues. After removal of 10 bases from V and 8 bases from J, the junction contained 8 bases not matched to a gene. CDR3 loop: CATIRDREEKLFF. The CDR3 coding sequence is TGCGCCACCATCCGGGACAGGGAGGAAAAACTGTTTTTT.

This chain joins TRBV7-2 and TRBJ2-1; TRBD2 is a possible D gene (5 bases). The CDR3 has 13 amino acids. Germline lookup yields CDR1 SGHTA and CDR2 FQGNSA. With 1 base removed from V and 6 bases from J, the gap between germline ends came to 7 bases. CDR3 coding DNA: TGTGCCAGCAGCTTAGATCGGGGCAATGAGCAGTTCTTC. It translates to CASSLDRGNEQFF.

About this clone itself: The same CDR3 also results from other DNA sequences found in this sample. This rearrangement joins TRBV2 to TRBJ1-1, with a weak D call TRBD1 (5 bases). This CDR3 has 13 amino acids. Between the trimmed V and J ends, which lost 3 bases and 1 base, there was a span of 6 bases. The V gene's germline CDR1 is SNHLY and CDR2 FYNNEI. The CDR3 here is CASSEGGNTEAFF. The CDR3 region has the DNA TGTGCCAGCAGTGAGGGGGGGAACACTGAAGCTTTCTTT.

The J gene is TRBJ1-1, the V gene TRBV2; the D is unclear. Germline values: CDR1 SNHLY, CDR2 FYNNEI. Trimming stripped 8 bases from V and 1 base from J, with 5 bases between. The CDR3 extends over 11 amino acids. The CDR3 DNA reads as TGTGCCAGCGGACCGAACACTGAAGCTTTCTTT. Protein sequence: CASGPNTEAFF.

The CDR3 protein is CASSLDGTALIYGYTF. CDR3 sequence (DNA): TGTGCCAGCAGCTTGGACGGGACAGCCCTCATCTATGGCTACACCTTC. The gene calls are TRBV7-2 and TRBJ1-2; the match to TRBD1 covers 7 bases. Germline V gene sequence: CDR1 SGHTA, CDR2 FQGNSA. Losses at the gene ends were 3 bases for V and 4 bases for J; bases not matched to a gene: 11. The CDR3 contains 16 residues.

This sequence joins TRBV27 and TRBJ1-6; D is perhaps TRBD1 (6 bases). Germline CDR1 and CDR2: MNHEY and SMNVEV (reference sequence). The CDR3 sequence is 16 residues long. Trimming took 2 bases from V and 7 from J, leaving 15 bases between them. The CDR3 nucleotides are TGTGCCAGCAGTTTACAGGGGAATAATCCCAATTCACCCCTCCACTTT. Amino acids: CASSLQGNNPNSPLHF.

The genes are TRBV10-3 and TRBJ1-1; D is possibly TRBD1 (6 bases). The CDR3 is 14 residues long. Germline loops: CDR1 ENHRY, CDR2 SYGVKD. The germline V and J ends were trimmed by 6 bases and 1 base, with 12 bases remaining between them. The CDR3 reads CAIRAIGGNTEAFF. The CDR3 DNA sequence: TGTGCCATCAGGGCGATAGGGGGGAACACTGAAGCTTTCTTT.

The CDR3 here is CASSGNTIYF. For the CDR3, the DNA is TGTGCCAGCTCCGGAAACACCATATATTTT. This chain connects TRBV28 to TRBJ1-3, with no clear D. The CDR3 is made up of 10 amino acids. CDR1 is MDHEN and CDR2 is SYDVKM in the germline V gene. V dropped 8 bases and J dropped 4 bases, with 3 bases sitting between them.

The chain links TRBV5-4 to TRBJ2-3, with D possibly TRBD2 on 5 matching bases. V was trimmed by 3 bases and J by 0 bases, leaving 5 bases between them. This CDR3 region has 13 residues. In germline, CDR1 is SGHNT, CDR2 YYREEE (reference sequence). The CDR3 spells CASSWTSTDTQYF. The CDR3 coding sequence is TGTGCCAGCAGCTGGACTAGCACAGATACGCAGTATTTT.

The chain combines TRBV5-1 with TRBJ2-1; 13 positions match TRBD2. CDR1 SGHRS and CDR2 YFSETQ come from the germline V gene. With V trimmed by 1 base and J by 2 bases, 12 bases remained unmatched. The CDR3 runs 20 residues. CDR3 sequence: CASSLPPGLAGMGAYNEQFF. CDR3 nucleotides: TGCGCCAGCAGCTTGCCTCCGGGACTAGCGGGAATGGGGGCCTACAATGAGCAGTTCTTC.

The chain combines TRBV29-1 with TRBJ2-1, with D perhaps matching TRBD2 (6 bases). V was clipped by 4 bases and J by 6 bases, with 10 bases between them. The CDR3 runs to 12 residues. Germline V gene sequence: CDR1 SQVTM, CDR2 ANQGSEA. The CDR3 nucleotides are TGCAGCGTTGGACTAGTAAGCAATGAGCAGTTCTTC. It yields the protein CSVGLVSNEQFF.

The CDR3 DNA reads TGTGCCAGCATGAGGGCGGGGACCCGGGGGGAGCTGTTTTTT. This sequence encodes CASMRAGTRGELFF. The chain couples TRBV28 to TRBJ2-2; the D gene is possibly TRBD2 (6 bases). Germline loops: CDR1 MDHEN, CDR2 SYDVKM. The CDR3 spans 14 residues. Between the trimmed V and J ends, which lost 7 bases and 8 bases, there was a span of 17 bases.